The 2 T cell receptor beta chains below were found in one sample sequenced in a study of shared clonotypes between healthy human individuals. Method: immunoSEQ multiplex PCR; TCRdb's copy keeps in-frame clones and lacks some. This sample yields just over 2,000,000 clones, of which about 95% are seen a single time; 0.85% to 1.3% belongs to the top ten. CD8 cells regarded as naive lacked CD45RO, were positively chosen for CCR7, and omitted terminally differentiated effector memory CD45RA+ cells. The specimen sequenced was naive CD8+ T cells sorted from blood. These receptors were taken from a man aged 18-30 years in good health.

The chain is built from TRBV19 and TRBJ2-7; no clear D gene. The CDR3 is 14 residues long. The V and J ends lost 3 bases and 2 bases respectively, with 11 bases between them. Germline V gene data show CDR1 as LNHDA and CDR2 as SQIVND (reference sequence). The CDR3 DNA reads as TGTGCCAGTAGTATCGCGGATCCTGCCTACGAGCAGTACTTC. Protein: CASSIADPAYEQYF.

The chain links TRBV9 to TRBJ2-1, with a possible D match to TRBD1 (6 bases). Germline V lookup: CDR1 SGDLS, CDR2 YYNGEE. Trimming stripped 5 bases from V and 5 bases from J, with 17 bases between. The CDR3 consists of 15 residues. The CDR3: CASRAGGEANNEQFF. DNA of the CDR3: TGTGCCAGCAGGGCTGGGGGCGAGGCTAACAATGAGCAGTTCTTC.